Following are 28 T cell receptor beta chains from one sample sequenced in a study of radiotherapy plus CTLA-4 blockade in lung cancer. Libraries were prepared by immunoSEQ multiplex PCR; TCRdb keeps only in-frame clonotypes and omits some of them. Of around 130,000 clones in the sample, approximately 90% were seen once. The input for sequencing was peripheral blood, taken from a patient treated with radiotherapy plus ipilimumab. Receptors originate from a human donor with non-small cell lung cancer that progressed on radiotherapy plus ipilimumab.

This clone was seen a few times. The J gene is TRBJ2-3, the V gene TRBV11-3; 10 nucleotides match TRBD2. The V gene's germline CDR1 is SGHNT and CDR2 YENEEA. The CDR3 has 15 amino acids. Trimming at V came to 7 bases and at J to 2 bases, leaving 6 bases not matched to a gene. The CDR3 loop is CASTPLAGATDTQYF. In DNA form, the CDR3 reads TGTGCCAGCACCCCTCTAGCGGGAGCCACAGATACGCAGTATTTT.

The chain employs TRBV7-9 and TRBJ1-4, with TRBD1 matching 8 bases. Germline CDR1 is SEHNR and CDR2 is FQNEAQ (reference sequence). Trimming cost V 4 bases and J 7 bases; bases outside gene matches: 5. This CDR3 contains 14 residues. CDR3 coding DNA: TGTGCCAGCAGCTCACAGGGGGGAGTTGAAAAACTGTTTTTT. It is translated as CASSSQGGVEKLFF.

The chain employs TRBV2 and TRBJ1-1; D remains ambiguous. This CDR3 has 11 amino acids. V lost 6 bases, J lost 1 base, and 3 bases lay in between. Germline CDR1 reads SNHLY; CDR2 reads FYNNEI. The CDR3 loop reads CASRRNTEAFF. CDR3 nucleotide sequence: TGTGCCAGCAGGAGGAACACTGAAGCTTTCTTT.

For this clone: One end of the junction varies from germline; a read error may be responsible. The chain employs TRBV5-6 and TRBJ1-2, with D perhaps matching TRBD1 (5 bases). CDR3 length: 12 amino acids. The germline CDR1 and CDR2 sequences are SGHDT and YYEEEE. The CDR3 coding sequence is TGTGCCCGCAGCTGGGACTGGGGGGGCTACACCTTC. Translated: CARSWDWGGYTF.

The chain couples TRBV18 to TRBJ2-7; D gene unclear. This CDR3 contains 11 residues. Germline values: CDR1 KGHSH, CDR2 LQKENI. With 2 bases removed from V and 2 bases from J, the gap between germline ends came to 1 base. The DNA of the CDR3 is TGTGCCAGCTCACCAGCCTACGAGCAGTACTTC. This codes for CASSPAYEQYF.

The V call is TRBV30, the J call TRBJ1-5; D possibly corresponds to TRBD1 (5 bases). The CDR3 loop spans 13 amino acids. V was cut by 2 bases and J by 5 bases, with 10 bases left in between. Germline lookup yields CDR1 GTSNPN and CDR2 SVGIG (reference sequence). The CDR3 loop is CAWSRQGYQPQHF. CDR3 DNA: TGTGCCTGGAGTAGGCAGGGATATCAGCCCCAGCATTTT.

This clone was detected a few times. The sample has other DNA sequences that encode this CDR3 too. The V and J genes are TRBV5-1 and TRBJ2-5; 11 positions match TRBD2. CDR3 length equals 14 residues. Germline assignment: CDR1 SGHRS and CDR2 YFSETQ. Germline trimming cut 3 bases from V and 6 bases from J; bases unmatched to any gene: 4. The DNA for the CDR3 is TGCGCCAGCAGCTCAGGACTAGCGGGTCAGACCCAGTACTTC. It specifies CASSSGLAGQTQYF. Full variable domain (rest looked up from reference TRBV5-1 and TRBJ2-5): KAGVTQTPRYLIKTRGQQVTLSCSPISGHRSVSWYQQTPGQGLQFLFEYFSETQRNKGNFPGRFSGRQFSNSRSEMNVSTLELGDSALYLCASSSGLAGQTQYFGPGTRLLVL.

The chain recombines TRBV7-9 with TRBJ1-2; no definite D call. The CDR3 is 13 amino acids. Germline lookup yields CDR1 SEHNR and CDR2 FQNEAQ (reference sequence). Trimming removed 4 bases at V and 9 bases at J, with 15 bases between. The CDR3 is CASSSESSGRYTF. CDR3 DNA: TGTGCCAGCAGCTCCGAATCGTCGGGTCGCTACACCTTC.

The chain employs TRBV2 and TRBJ2-7; D not resolved. The CDR3 has 11 residues. V was clipped by 4 bases and J by 2 bases, with 3 bases between them. The V gene's germline CDR1 is SNHLY and CDR2 FYNNEI. The CDR3 DNA reads as TGTGCCAGCAGTGCCACCTACGAGCAGTACTTC. Protein product: CASSATYEQYF.

This clone was counted a single time. This chain connects TRBV5-1 to TRBJ1-3; D possibly corresponds to TRBD1 (6 bases). The CDR3 loop spans 15 amino acids. V lost 4 bases and J lost 1, with 12 bases in between. CDR1 and CDR2 (germline): SGHRS, YFSETQ. The CDR3 sequence is CASSAGTTSGNTIYF. The CDR3 bases are TGCGCCAGCAGCGCTGGGACAACTTCTGGAAACACCATATATTTT.

V is TRBV5-1 and J is TRBJ1-3; D might be TRBD1 (6 bases). Germline lookup yields CDR1 SGHRS and CDR2 YFSETQ. The V and J ends lost 0 bases and 4 bases respectively, with 17 bases between them. The CDR3 consists of 17 residues. CDR3 protein: CASSLDRGTGQGNTIYF. The CDR3, as DNA: TGCGCCAGCAGCTTGGATCGGGGAACAGGGCAAGGAAACACCATATATTTT.

The rearrangement uses TRBV9 and TRBJ2-3; a possible D gene is TRBD2 (6 bases). Germline V gives CDR1 SGDLS, CDR2 YYNGEE. The CDR3 runs to 16 residues. V gave up 0 bases and J gave up 0 bases, with 11 bases separating them. Here the CDR3 reads CASSVVASASTDTQYF. The CDR3 DNA sequence: TGTGCCAGCAGCGTAGTGGCTAGCGCCAGCACAGATACGCAGTATTTT. Complete variable domain (other parts from reference TRBV9 and TRBJ2-3): DSGVTQTPKHLITATGQRVTLRCSPRSGDLSVYWYQQSLDQGLQFLIQYYNGEERAKGNILERFSAQQFPDLHSELNLSSLELGDSALYFCASSVVASASTDTQYFGPGTRLTVL.

The V call is TRBV6-5, the J call TRBJ1-1; D is uncertain. The CDR3 runs 14 residues. Trimming left V 4 bases short and J 1 base short, with 10 bases between. Germline assignment: CDR1 MNHEY and CDR2 SVGAGI. The CDR3 DNA reads TGTGCCAGCAGTTTGGGCAGGTGGAACACTGAAGCTTTCTTT. Its translation: CASSLGRWNTEAFF.

V and J are TRBV7-9 and TRBJ2-1, with D perhaps TRBD2 (6 bases). This CDR3 spans 14 amino acids. CDR1 and CDR2 from the germline V gene are SEHNR and FQNEAQ (reference sequence). Deletions cut 9 bases from V and 3 bases from J, with 15 bases between. The CDR3 region has the DNA TGTGCCAGTTCCCGTATAGCGGACTACAATGAGCAGTTCTTC. Its protein is CASSRIADYNEQFF.

The V gene is TRBV18, the J gene TRBJ1-1, with D maybe TRBD1 (6 bases). CDR3 size: 13 residues. V shed 6 bases and J shed 2 bases, with 10 bases lying between them. In germline, CDR1 is KGHSH, CDR2 LQKENI. CDR3 in DNA: TGTGCCAGCTCTCAGGGGCCTAACACTGAAGCTTTCTTT. The encoded protein is CASSQGPNTEAFF.

The CDR3 nucleotides read TGTGCCAGCAGCCTAACCTACGAGCAGTACTTC. It specifies CASSLTYEQYF. The rearrangement links TRBV25-1 to TRBJ2-7, with no clear D. Trimming stripped 6 bases from V and 2 bases from J, with 5 bases between. The germline CDR1 and CDR2 sequences are MGHDK and SYGVNS. CDR3 size: 11 residues.

The chain couples TRBV29-1 to TRBJ2-2; no firm D call. The CDR3 covers 15 residues. The V end lost 6 bases, the J end lost 5 bases, and 19 bases lay between the germline ends. CDR1 is SQVTM, CDR2 ANQGSEA, per germline. Here the CDR3 reads CSVATFLGGTGELFF. CDR3 in DNA: TGCAGCGTCGCGACCTTCCTAGGTGGGACCGGGGAGCTGTTTTTT.

The rearrangement uses TRBV12-5 and TRBJ1-2; weak D call: TRBD1 (6 bases). The V end was cut by 5 bases, the J end by 5 bases, with 27 bases between. Per the germline V gene, CDR1 is LGHNT and CDR2 is FRNRAP. CDR3 size: 18 residues. CDR3 amino acids: CASGQSTGAGVGSYGYTF. The CDR3 DNA is TGTGCTAGTGGTCAATCCACCGGGGCAGGGGTGGGCTCGTATGGCTACACCTTC.

The rearrangement uses TRBV4-2 and TRBJ2-7; D is uncertain. The CDR3 spans 15 residues. Germline V gene data show CDR1 as LGHNA and CDR2 as YNFKEQ. With 1 base removed from V and 3 bases from J, the gap between germline ends came to 13 bases. The CDR3 DNA reads as TGTGCCAGCAGCCAAGTGGATGAAAGTAACTACGAGCAGTACTTC. Amino acid sequence: CASSQVDESNYEQYF.

The gene calls are TRBV29-1 and TRBJ2-7; unclear D gene. V lost 3 bases, J lost 2 bases, and 11 bases lay in between. This CDR3 has 13 residues. Per the germline V gene, CDR1 is SQVTM and CDR2 is ANQGSEA. CDR3 nucleotide sequence: TGCAGCGTTGATGGCCGGAACCCCTACGAGCAGTACTTC. Translating gives CSVDGRNPYEQYF.

This chain joins TRBV5-1 and TRBJ2-3, with TRBD1 identical over 7 bases. V was clipped by 4 bases and J by 2 bases; unmatched bases: 7. Germline-derived CDR1 and CDR2 are SGHRS and YFSETQ. This CDR3 spans 15 amino acids. The CDR3 here is CASSLGQPITDTQYF. In DNA, the CDR3 is TGCGCCAGCAGCCTGGGACAGCCGATCACAGATACGCAGTATTTT.

The chain is built from TRBV7-8 and TRBJ1-3; D is uncertain. Germline lookup yields CDR1 SGHVS and CDR2 FQNEAQ. The ends were cut back, 5 bases at V and 0 bases at J, with 11 bases in the middle. The CDR3 sequence is 15 residues long. The CDR3 loop is CASSTRTASGNTIYF. The CDR3 bases are TGTGCCAGCAGCACCCGGACGGCCTCTGGAAACACCATATATTTT. Full variable domain (rest looked up from reference TRBV7-8 and TRBJ1-3): GAGVSQSPRYKVAKRGQDVALRCDPISGHVSLFWYQQALGQGPEFLTYFQNEAQLDKSGLPSDRFFAERPEGSVSTLKIQRTQQEDSAVYLCASSTRTASGNTIYFGEGSWLTVV.

V and J are TRBV6-5 and TRBJ1-1; possible D gene TRBD1, 6 bases. Trimming shortened V by 5 bases and J by 2 bases, and 12 bases separated the two germline ends. Looked up from germline, CDR1 is MNHEY and CDR2 is SVGAGI. CDR3 size: 14 residues. CDR3 DNA sequence: TGTGCCAGCAGTCCCGGGGGGGGCAACACTGAAGCTTTCTTT. The encoded protein is CASSPGGGNTEAFF.

V gene TRBV5-1 combines with J gene TRBJ2-5; TRBD1 matches at 7 bases. The CDR3 is 16 amino acids. Germline-derived CDR1 and CDR2 are SGHRS and YFSETQ. With 4 bases clipped from V and 0 bases from J, the junction kept 9 bases outside the gene matches. The CDR3 nucleotides read TGCGCCAGCAGCCGGACAGGTTGGGGGTACCAAGAGACCCAGTACTTC. Its protein product is CASSRTGWGYQETQYF.

The CDR3 nucleotides are TGCGCCAGCAGGGCGGGGGGGCAAGAGACCCAGTACTTC. Translation gives CASRAGGQETQYF. The V call is TRBV5-1, the J call TRBJ2-5; TRBD2 matches 9 bases. The CDR3 contains 13 residues. V dropped 5 bases and J dropped 2; count of bases not matched to a gene: 1. Germline V CDR1 and CDR2: SGHRS, YFSETQ.

The count of this clone is one. V is TRBV14 and J is TRBJ2-7, with D possibly being TRBD1 (6 bases). V lost 4 bases and J 4 bases, leaving 11 bases between the germline ends. Germline values: CDR1 SGHDN, CDR2 FVKESK. The CDR3 runs 13 residues. The CDR3 DNA reads as TGTGCCAGCAGCCTGGGACACCCGTACGAGCAGTACTTC. This translates into CASSLGHPYEQYF.

This clone was detected only once. The chain has TRBV7-9 and TRBJ2-5; D gene unclear. This CDR3 is built from 14 residues. Trimming took off 7 bases at V and 2 bases at J, with 14 bases between the two ends. The germline CDR1 and CDR2 sequences are SEHNR and FQNEAQ (reference sequence). In DNA form, the CDR3 reads TGTGCCAGCACCCCTCCCGCGGATCAAGAGACCCAGTACTTC. This gives the protein CASTPPADQETQYF.

V and J are TRBV20-1 and TRBJ2-1, with no clear D. V gave up 2 bases and J gave up 10 bases, with 6 bases separating them. Germline CDR1 DFQATT, CDR2 SNEGSKA (reference sequence). The CDR3 length is 10 residues. CDR3 nucleotides: TGCAGTGCTAGACGAGTCGAGCAGTTCTTC. Translating gives CSARRVEQFF.